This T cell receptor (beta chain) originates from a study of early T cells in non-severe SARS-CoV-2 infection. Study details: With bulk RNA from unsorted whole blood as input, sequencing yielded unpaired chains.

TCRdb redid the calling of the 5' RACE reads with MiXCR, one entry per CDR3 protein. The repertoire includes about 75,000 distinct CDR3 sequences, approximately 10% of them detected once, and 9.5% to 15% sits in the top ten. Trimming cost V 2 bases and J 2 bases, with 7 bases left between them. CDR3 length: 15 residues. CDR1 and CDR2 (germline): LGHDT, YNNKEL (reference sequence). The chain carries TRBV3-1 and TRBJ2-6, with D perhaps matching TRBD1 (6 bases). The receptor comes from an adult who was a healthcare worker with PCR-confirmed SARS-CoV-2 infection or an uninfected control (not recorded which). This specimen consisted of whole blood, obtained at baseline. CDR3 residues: CASSQTGPGANVLTF. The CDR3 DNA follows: TGTGCCAGCAGCCAAACAGGGCCTGGGGCCAACGTCCTGACTTTC.